This TCR beta chain was obtained from a study of cytomegalovirus exposure and HLA in healthy donors. As for the study in general: Early released data comprised about 85 million unique TCRs from HLA-typed donors.

The germline V gene encodes CDR1 SNHLY and CDR2 FYNNEI. V shed 4 bases, J shed 1 base, and the junction held 3 bases outside the gene matches. CDR3 length: 14 residues. Primers included in the PCR were 60 Vbeta and 13 Jbeta primers. Per the study methods: Approximately 11 million shared chains were among the roughly 80 million unique TCR beta chains that a later analysis counted. Libraries were prepared by immunoSEQ multiplex PCR; TCRdb keeps only in-frame clonotypes and omits some of them. D and trimming come from the DNA, and the V and J calls and clone size come from that table. The repertoire consists of over 85,000 clones, with about 77% occurring once and the leading ten covering around 3.2%.

This clonotype was sampled from a man aged 35-49 years in good health and CMV-seronegative. The chain carries TRBV2 and TRBJ2-5, with 7 nucleotides matching TRBD2. The sample comprised PBMCs. The CDR3 reads CASSVLAAQETQYF. CDR3 nucleotide sequence: TGTGCCAGCAGTGTCCTAGCGGCCCAAGAGACCCAGTACTTC.